This TCR beta chain appears in the sequencing data of a study of blood T cell repertoires in COVID-19 (dated by TCRdb to the early 2020s). In the study overall: The collaborator samples originated in the United States, Italy and Spain and spanned the acute and convalescent phases of COVID-19. The material from the prospective study consisted of cDNA or gDNA derived from T cells, B-cell-depleted T cells, or PBMCs. A freely available public database, intended as a resource for researchers studying the immune response to SARS-CoV-2, is where the repertoires were released. Where HLA class I and class II types were available, the types were taken from metadata supplied by the sample provider, not from assay-based typing. The sample metadata nearly always contained a de-identified subject ID, COVID-19 status, age in years and sex. Deeply sampled blood TCRbeta repertoires from subjects exposed to, actively infected with, or recovered from COVID-19 were included in the dataset. The samples were drawn from two sources: the first 160 participants of the ongoing ImmuneRACE study, and 1,200 or so subjects contributed by 6 global collaborators.

The collaborating institutions used their own protocols to collect whole blood in K2EDTA tubes. For TCRbeta analysis, collaborators shipped samples as frozen whole blood, isolated PBMCs, or DNA extracted from either of those sample types. V is shortened by 1 base, J by 11 bases, and the region joining them spans 15 bases. CDR3 length: 14 amino acids, cysteine to phenylalanine. Of all the DNA, just the CDR3 is kept, 42 bases in frame from base 1. Per the germline V gene, MDHEN is the CDR1 and SYDVKM is the CDR2. The immunoSEQ Assay, a bias-controlled multiplex PCR, was used to amplify TCRbeta CDR3 regions from genomic DNA. Concerning the study's data processing: The number of nucleated cells in each sample was estimated from the amplification of reference gene primers within the assay. To quantify the absolute abundance of each unique TCRbeta CDR3 rearrangement, sequence reads were collapsed and filtered. For each sample, productive Simpson clonality was calculated by taking the square root of Simpson's diversity index across productive rearrangements. Here the immuneACCESS table is served through TCRdb, limited to in-frame sequences with V and J called. Missing clones are a known gap in these copies; in checked studies unresolved V genes cover under half, and the rest lacks a known reason. Clone size and the V and J calls come from that table; the DNA yielded D and trimming. The sample table shows 100,000 to 150,000 clones, and roughly 88% are seen once. The biggest ten clones account for over 4.5% of the sample.

Broader findings and caveats from the paper: The quantity of clinical and demographic metadata differed by source and by participant and was supplied without curation.

This clone occurred once. Its antigen has not been determined. No base qualities exist here, and no much larger clone lies one base off it. In this chain, TRBV28 is recombined with TRBJ1-5; matching of 6 bases hints at TRBD1 as the D gene. This TCR was sampled from a human donor in a cohort sampled during active COVID-19. Sequenced sample: peripheral blood. The base sequence is TGTGCCAGCAGTTTATACGCGGGAGGGGGGGCCCAGCATTTT. The encoded protein is CASSLYAGGGAQHF.